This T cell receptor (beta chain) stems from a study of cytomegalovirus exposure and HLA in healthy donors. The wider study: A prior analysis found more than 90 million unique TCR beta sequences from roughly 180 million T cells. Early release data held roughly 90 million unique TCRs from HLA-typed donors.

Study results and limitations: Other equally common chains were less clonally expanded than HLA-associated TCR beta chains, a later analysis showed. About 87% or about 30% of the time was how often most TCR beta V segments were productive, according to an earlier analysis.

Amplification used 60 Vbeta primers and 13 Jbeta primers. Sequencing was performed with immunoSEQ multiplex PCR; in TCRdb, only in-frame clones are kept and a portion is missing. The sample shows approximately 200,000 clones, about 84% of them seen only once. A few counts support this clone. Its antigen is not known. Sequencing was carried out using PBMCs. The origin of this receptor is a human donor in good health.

The CDR3 here is CAWSPGLDNEQFF. The CDR3 DNA reads TGTGCCTGGAGTCCGGGACTAGACAATGAGCAGTTCTTC. The chain recombines TRBV30 with TRBJ2-1; the match to TRBD2 covers 8 bases. V shed 2 bases, J shed 5 bases, and the junction held 2 bases outside the gene matches. Germline lookup yields CDR1 GTSNPN and CDR2 SVGIG (reference sequence). The CDR3 sequence is 13 residues long.